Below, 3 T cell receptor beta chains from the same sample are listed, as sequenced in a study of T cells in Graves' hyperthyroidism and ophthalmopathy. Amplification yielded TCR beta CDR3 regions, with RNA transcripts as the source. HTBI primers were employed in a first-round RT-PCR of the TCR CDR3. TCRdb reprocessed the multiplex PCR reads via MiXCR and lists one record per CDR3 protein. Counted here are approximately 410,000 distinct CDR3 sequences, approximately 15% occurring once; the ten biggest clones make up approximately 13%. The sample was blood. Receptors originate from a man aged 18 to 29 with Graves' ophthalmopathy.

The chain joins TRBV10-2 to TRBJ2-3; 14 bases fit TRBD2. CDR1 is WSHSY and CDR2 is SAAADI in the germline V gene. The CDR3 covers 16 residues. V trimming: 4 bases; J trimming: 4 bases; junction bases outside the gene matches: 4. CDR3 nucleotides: TGCGCCAGCAGTGTACCGGGACTAGCGGGAGCAGATACGCAGTATTTT. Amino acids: CASSVPGLAGADTQYF.

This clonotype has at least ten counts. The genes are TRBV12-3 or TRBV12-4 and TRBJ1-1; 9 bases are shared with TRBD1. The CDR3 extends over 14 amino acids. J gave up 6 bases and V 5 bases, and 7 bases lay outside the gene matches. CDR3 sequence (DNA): TGTGCCAGCAGTCCCAGGGACAGGGAGGCTGAAGCTTTCTTT. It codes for CASSPRDREAEAFF.

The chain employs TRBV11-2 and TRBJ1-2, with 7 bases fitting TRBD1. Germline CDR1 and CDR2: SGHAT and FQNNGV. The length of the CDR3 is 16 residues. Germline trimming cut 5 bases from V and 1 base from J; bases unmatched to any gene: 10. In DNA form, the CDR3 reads TGTGCCAGCAGCGGCGGGACAGAGATACTTAACTATGGCTACACCTTC. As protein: CASSGGTEILNYGYTF.